The T cell receptor beta chain described here comes from a study of T cell repertoires in cytomegalovirus infection. Study overall: In the study, CMV epitopes included recently identified HLA-C-restricted and well-studied HLA-B-restricted ones. Both CMV infection and a matching HLA type were indicated by public TCR beta signatures.

Study-wide results and caveats: Identification of carriers of CMV plus the relevant HLA was achieved through cumulative public TCR beta family frequency. Ex vivo, HLA-C-restricted CMV-specific TCR beta clonotypes prevailed over the rest of the response.

The CDR3 is 16 amino acids. The trim removed 5 bases at V and 4 bases at J, leaving 12 bases unmatched. Germline CDR1 and CDR2: WSHSY and SAAADI. Each CDR3 protein is one row after TCRdb ran MiXCR on the reads. The data show approximately 910,000 distinct CDR3 sequences, 30% to 40% seen once. This clonotype has just a few counts. Its antigen remains unknown. The sequence was collected from a human donor in good health (CMV status not recorded). Some clones in this sample may be carry-over from other donors' samples. The sample in question was cultured CD8+ T cells from PBMCs, obtained from culture after CMV antigen stimulation. The chain joins TRBV10-2 to TRBJ2-7, with 9 bases that match TRBD2. CDR3: CASSPVRERGAYEQYF. CDR3 nucleotides: TGCGCCAGCAGTCCCGTCCGGGAGCGGGGGGCGTACGAGCAGTACTTC.